This T cell receptor beta chain was sequenced for a study of control samples from healthy donors and cancer patients. The CDR3 loop spans 15 amino acids. The junction had 5 bases not matched to a gene; V was cut back by 6 bases and J by 3 bases. Germline CDR1 and CDR2: MNHEY and SVGAGI. TCRdb's table, derived via immunoSEQ multiplex PCR, lists solely in-frame clones and lacks some. Of around 68,000 clones in the sample, more than 80% were seen once. The chain recombines TRBV6-5 with TRBJ2-7; 13 bases match TRBD2. Sample: blood. This clonotype was obtained from a man between 60 and 75 years old in good health. The CDR3 reads CASSMGLAGIYEQYF. As DNA, the CDR3 is TGTGCCAGCAGCATGGGACTAGCGGGAATCTACGAGCAGTACTTC.